This TCR beta chain was sequenced during a study of blood T cell repertoires in COVID-19. Study overall: Specimens from acute and convalescent COVID-19 originated in the United States, Italy and Spain.

Authors' methods: Quantification of nucleated cells was approximated via reference gene primer amplification. The assay was immunoSEQ multiplex PCR, and TCRdb's table has in-frame clones only and misses some. D and trimming come from the DNA, and the V and J calls and clone size come from that table. In the table there are 150,000 to 200,000 clones, around 84% of which are singletons. Seattle patients were enrolled during active infection and followed longitudinally. There are 12 residues in the CDR3. Trimming shortened V by 8 bases and J by 8 bases, and 15 bases separated the two germline ends. J is TRBJ1-2 and V is TRBV12-3 or TRBV12-4; possible D gene TRBD1, 6 bases. Sequencing used peripheral blood. The clonotype was recovered from a woman aged 45-59 years with COVID-19, enrolled during active disease. The chain's CDR3 is CASQTGTRGYTF. In DNA form, the CDR3 reads TGTGCCAGCCAAACTGGGACACGCGGCTACACCTTC.